This T cell receptor beta chain appears in the sequencing data of a study of beta chain features in type 1 diabetes. General study findings and limits: The question left open here concerned HLA type influencing TCRB rearrangement. There was a possibility that cDNA sequencing over-represented cells with high TCR expression.

V lost 0 bases and J lost 4; bases outside the gene matches: 4. Germline lookup yields CDR1 SGHNT and CDR2 YYREEE (reference sequence). CDR3 length equals 15 residues. Every isolated RNA sample was fully reverse transcribed, so sequencing captured expressed TCRB transcripts. Profiled with immunoSEQ multiplex PCR; TCRdb holds only in-frame clones, not every one. Of approximately 380,000 clones listed, roughly 15% are singletons. This clone was picked up a small number of times. Its specificity is not known. V gene TRBV5-4 combines with J gene TRBJ1-2; 9 bases map to TRBD1. The sample comprised naive CD4+ T cells from blood. This sequence originates from a woman aged 18-29 years in good health. DNA of the CDR3: TGTGCCAGCAGCTTGGGACAGGGGGTAATCTATGGCTACACCTTC. It specifies CASSLGQGVIYGYTF.